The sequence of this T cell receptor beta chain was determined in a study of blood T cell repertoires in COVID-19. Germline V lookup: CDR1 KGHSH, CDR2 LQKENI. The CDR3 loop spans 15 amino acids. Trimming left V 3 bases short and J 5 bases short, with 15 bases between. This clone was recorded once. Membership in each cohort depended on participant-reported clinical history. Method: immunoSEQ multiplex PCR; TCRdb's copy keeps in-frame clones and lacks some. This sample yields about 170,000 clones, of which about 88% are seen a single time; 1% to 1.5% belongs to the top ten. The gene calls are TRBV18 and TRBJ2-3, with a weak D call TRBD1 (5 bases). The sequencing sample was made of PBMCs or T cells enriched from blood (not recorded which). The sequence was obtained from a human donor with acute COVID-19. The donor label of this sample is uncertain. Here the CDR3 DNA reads TGTGCCAGCTCACCGACAGTGGAAGAAGGAGATACGCAGTATTTT. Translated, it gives CASSPTVEEGDTQYF.